This TCR beta chain was found in a study of Graves' ophthalmopathy and Graves' hyperthyroidism. Study details: Before any treatment was given, at initial diagnosis, peripheral blood was collected.

Per germline, CDR1 KGHDR and CDR2 SFDVKD. V was trimmed by 3 bases and J by 2 bases, leaving 10 bases between them. The CDR3 runs to 14 residues. The authors amplified TCR beta CDR3 regions from RNA transcripts. After a first-round RT-PCR with HTBI primers, a second-round multiplex PCR was run. TCRdb redid the calling of the multiplex PCR reads with MiXCR, one entry per CDR3 protein. The profile covers about 370,000 distinct CDR3 sequences, with 17% appearing a single time and 2.4% taken by the ten largest. Overall study findings and caveats: The model achieved about 64% sensitivity and 72% to 75% specificity for ophthalmopathy progression. Ophthalmopathy could be told apart from stable hyperthyroidism by a 13-signature model (approximately 91% sensitivity, about 80% specificity). Most thyroid clonotypes expanded beyond 0.001 frequency were also found in blood.

This clonotype came up many times. What it recognizes is unknown. V gene TRBV24-1 combines with J gene TRBJ2-7; no reliable D call. The sequence was obtained from an adult woman with stable Graves' hyperthyroidism. The sequencing input was peripheral blood. CDR3 sequence: CATSDAQRPYEQYF. Here the CDR3 DNA reads TGTGCCACCAGTGATGCCCAGCGCCCCTACGAGCAGTACTTC.